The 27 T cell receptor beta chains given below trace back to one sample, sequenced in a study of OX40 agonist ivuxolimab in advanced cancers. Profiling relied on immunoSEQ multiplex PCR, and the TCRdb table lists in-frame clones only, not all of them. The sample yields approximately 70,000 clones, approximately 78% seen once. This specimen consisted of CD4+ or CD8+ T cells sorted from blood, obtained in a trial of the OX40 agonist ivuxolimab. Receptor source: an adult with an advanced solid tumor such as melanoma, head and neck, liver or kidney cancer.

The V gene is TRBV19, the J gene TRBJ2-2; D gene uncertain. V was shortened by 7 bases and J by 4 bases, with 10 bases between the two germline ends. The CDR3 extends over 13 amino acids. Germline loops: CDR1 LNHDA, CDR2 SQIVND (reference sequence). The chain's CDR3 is CASKRPATGELFF. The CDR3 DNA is TGTGCCAGTAAAAGGCCGGCCACCGGGGAGCTGTTTTTT.

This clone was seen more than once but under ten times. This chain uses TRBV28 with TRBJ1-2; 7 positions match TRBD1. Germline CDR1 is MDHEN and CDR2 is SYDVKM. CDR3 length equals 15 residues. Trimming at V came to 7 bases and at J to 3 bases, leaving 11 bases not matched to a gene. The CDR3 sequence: CASTFTTGPHYGYTF. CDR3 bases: TGTGCCAGCACCTTTACGACAGGGCCCCACTATGGCTACACCTTC.

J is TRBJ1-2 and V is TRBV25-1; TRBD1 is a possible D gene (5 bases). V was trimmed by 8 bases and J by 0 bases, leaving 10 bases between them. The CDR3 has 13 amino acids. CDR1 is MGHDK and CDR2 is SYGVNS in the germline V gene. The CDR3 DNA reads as TGTGCCAGCGGGGACGCCACTAACTATGGCTACACCTTC. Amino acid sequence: CASGDATNYGYTF.

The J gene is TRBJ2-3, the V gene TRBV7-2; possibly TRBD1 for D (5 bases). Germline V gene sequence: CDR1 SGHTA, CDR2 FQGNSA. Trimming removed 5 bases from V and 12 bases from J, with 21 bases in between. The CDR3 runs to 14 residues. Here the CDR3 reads CASSPPSDSLRQYF. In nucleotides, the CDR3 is TGTGCCAGCAGCCCGCCCTCTGACAGCCTCCGACAGTATTTT.

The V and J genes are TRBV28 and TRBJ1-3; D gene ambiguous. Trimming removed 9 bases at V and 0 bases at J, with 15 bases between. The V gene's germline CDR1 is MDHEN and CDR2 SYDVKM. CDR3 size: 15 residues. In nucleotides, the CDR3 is TGTGCCAGTATTCCCCAGACCTCCTCTGGAAACACCATATATTTT. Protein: CASIPQTSSGNTIYF.

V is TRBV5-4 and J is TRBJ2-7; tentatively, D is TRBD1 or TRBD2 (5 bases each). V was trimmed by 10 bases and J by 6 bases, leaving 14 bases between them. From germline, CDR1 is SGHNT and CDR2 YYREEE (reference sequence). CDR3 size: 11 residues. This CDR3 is CAEDWGSEQYF. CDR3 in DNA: TGTGCCGAGGACTGGGGGAGCGAGCAGTACTTC.

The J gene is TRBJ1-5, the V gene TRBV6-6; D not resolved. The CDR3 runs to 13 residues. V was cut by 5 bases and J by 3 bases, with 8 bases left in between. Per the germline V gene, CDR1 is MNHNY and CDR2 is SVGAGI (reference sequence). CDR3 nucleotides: TGTGCCAGCAGTCCGGCCCCCAATCAGCCCCAGCATTTT. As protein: CASSPAPNQPQHF.

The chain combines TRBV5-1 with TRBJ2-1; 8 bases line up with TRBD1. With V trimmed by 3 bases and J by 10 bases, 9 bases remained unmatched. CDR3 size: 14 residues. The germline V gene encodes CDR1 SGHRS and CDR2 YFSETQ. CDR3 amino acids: CASSSGQAPPEQFF. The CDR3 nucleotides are TGCGCCAGCAGCTCGGGACAGGCCCCACCGGAGCAGTTCTTC.

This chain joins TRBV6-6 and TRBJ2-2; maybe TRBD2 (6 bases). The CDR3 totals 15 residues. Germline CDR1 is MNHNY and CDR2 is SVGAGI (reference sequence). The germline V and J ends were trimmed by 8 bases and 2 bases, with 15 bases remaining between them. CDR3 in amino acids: CASGTVAANTGELFF. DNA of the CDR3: TGTGCCAGCGGAACAGTAGCGGCAAACACCGGGGAGCTGTTTTTT.

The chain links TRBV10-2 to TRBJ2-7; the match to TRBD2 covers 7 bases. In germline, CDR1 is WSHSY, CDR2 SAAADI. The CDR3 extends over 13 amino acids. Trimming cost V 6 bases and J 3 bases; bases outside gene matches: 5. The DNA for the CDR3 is TGCGCCAGCAGCCAGAGCGGGGTCTACGAGCAGTACGTC. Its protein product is CASSQSGVYEQYV.

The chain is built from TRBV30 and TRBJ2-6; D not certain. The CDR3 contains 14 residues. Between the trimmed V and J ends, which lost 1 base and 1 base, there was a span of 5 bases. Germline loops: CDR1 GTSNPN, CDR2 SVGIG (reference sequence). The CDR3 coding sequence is TGTGCCTGGAGTGAGATATCTGGGGCCAACGTCCTGACTTTC. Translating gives CAWSEISGANVLTF.

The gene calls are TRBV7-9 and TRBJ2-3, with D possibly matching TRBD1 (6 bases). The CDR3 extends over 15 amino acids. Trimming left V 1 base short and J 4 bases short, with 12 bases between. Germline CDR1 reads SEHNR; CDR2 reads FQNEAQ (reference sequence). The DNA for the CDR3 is TGTGCCAGCAGCTTAGACAGGGCTCTAGCAGATACGCAGTATTTT. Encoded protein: CASSLDRALADTQYF.

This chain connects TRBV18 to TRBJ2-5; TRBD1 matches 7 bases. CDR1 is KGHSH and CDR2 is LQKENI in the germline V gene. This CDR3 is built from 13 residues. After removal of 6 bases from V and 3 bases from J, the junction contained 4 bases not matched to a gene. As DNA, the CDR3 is TGTGCCAGCTCGCAAGGGACAGAAGAGACCCAGTACTTC. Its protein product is CASSQGTEETQYF.

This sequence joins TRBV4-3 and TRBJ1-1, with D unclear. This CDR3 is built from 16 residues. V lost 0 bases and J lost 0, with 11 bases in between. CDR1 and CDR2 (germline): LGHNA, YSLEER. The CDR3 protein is CASSQDLARMNTEAFF. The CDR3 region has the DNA TGCGCCAGCAGCCAAGATTTGGCACGGATGAACACTGAAGCTTTCTTT.

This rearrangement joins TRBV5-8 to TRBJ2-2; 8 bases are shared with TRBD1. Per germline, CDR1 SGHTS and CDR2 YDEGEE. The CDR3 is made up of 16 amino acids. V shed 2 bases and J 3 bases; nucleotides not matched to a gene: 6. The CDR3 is CASSFVQGAYTGELFF. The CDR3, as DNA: TGTGCCAGCAGCTTCGTTCAGGGGGCGTACACCGGGGAGCTGTTTTTT.

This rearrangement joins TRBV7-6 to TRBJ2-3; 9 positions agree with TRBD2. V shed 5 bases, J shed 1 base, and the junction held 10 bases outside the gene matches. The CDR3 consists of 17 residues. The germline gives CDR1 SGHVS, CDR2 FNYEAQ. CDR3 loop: CASSPIIAGEGTDTQYF. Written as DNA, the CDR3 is TGTGCCAGCAGCCCCATAATAGCGGGAGAGGGCACAGATACGCAGTATTTT.

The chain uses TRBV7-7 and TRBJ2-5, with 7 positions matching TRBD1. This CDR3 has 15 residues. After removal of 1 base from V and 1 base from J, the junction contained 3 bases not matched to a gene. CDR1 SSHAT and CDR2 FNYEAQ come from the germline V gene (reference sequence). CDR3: CASSLDGQAQETQYF. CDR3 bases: TGTGCCAGCAGCTTAGATGGACAGGCCCAAGAGACCCAGTACTTC.

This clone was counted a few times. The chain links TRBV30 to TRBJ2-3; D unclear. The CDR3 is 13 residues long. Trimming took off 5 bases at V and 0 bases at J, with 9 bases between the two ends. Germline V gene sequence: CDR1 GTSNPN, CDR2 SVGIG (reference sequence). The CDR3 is CAWSPGSTDTQYF. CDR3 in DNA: TGTGCCTGGTCCCCCGGGAGCACAGATACGCAGTATTTT.

This chain's CDR3 is CASSLAGFGTDTQYF. The CDR3 DNA follows: TGTGCCAGCAGCTTGGCAGGGTTCGGCACAGATACGCAGTATTTT. The chain recombines TRBV5-4 with TRBJ2-3, with D maybe TRBD1 (5 bases). The V and J ends lost 0 bases and 1 base respectively, with 9 bases between them. CDR1 and CDR2 (germline): SGHNT, YYREEE (reference sequence). The CDR3 loop spans 15 amino acids. The whole variable domain, remainder taken from reference TRBV5-4 and TRBJ2-3, is ETGVTQSPTHLIKTRGQQVTLRCSSQSGHNTVSWYQQALGQGPQFIFQYYREEENGRGNFPPRFSGLQFPNYSSELNVNALELDDSALYLCASSLAGFGTDTQYFGPGTRLTVL.

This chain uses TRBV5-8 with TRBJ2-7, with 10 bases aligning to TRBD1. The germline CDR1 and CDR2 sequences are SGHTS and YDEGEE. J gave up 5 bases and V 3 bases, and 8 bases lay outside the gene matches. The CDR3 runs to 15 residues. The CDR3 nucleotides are TGTGCCAGCAGCTCCCCCCGGGACAGGGGACACGAGCAGTACTTC. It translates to CASSSPRDRGHEQYF.

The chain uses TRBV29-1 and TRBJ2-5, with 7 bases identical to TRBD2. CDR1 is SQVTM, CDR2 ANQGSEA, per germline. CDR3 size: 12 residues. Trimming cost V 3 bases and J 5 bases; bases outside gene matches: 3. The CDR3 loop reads CSVDREGETQYF. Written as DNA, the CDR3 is TGCAGCGTTGACAGGGAGGGGGAGACCCAGTACTTC.

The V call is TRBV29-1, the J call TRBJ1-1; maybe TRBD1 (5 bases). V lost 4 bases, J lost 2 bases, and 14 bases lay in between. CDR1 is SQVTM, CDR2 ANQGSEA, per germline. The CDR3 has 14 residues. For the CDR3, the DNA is TGCAGCGTTGCGGGGCAGACAGACAACACTGAAGCTTTCTTT. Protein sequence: CSVAGQTDNTEAFF.

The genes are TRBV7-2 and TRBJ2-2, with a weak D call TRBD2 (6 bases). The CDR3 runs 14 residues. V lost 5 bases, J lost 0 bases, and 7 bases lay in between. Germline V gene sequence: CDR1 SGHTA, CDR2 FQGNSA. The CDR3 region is CASSTSPNTGELFF. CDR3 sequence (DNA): TGTGCCAGCAGCACTAGCCCGAACACCGGGGAGCTGTTTTTT.

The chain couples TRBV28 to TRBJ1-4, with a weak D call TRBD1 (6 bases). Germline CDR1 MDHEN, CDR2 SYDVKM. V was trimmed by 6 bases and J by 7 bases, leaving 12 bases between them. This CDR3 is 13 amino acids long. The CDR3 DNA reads TGTGCCAGCAGACAGGGAGGAGGTGAAAAACTGTTTTTT. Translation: CASRQGGGEKLFF. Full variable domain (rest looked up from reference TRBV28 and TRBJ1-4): DVKVTQSSRYLVKRTGEKVFLECVQDMDHENMFWYRQDPGLGLRLIYFSYDVKMKEKGDIPEGYSVSREKKERFSLILESASTNQTSMYLCASRQGGGEKLFFGSGTQLSVL.

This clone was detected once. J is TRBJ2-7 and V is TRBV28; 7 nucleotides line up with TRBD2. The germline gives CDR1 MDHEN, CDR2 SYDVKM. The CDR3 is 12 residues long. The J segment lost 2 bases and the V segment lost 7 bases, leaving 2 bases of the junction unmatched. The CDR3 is CASMRETYEQYF. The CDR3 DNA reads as TGTGCCAGCATGCGGGAGACCTACGAGCAGTACTTC.

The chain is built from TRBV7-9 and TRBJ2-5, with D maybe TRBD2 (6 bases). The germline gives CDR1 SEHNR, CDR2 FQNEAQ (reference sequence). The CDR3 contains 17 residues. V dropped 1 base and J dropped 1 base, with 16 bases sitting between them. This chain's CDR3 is CASSLGGGGGSQETQYF. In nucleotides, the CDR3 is TGTGCCAGCAGCTTAGGTGGGGGAGGTGGGTCCCAAGAGACCCAGTACTTC.

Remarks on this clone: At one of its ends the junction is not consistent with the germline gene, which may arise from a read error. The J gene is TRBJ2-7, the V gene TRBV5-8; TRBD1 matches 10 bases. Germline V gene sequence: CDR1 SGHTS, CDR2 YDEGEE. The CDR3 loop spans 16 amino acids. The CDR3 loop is CASSHSGTGESYEQYF. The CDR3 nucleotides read TGCGCCAGCAGCCACTCTGGGACAGGGGAATCCTACGAGCAGTACTTC.